This T cell receptor (beta chain) was observed in a study of T cell responses to AZD1222 COVID-19 vaccine. The CDR3 covers 13 residues. Trimming took off 7 bases at V and 1 base at J, with 10 bases between the two ends. The germline gives CDR1 PRHDT, CDR2 FYEKMQ (reference sequence). Method: immunoSEQ multiplex PCR; TCRdb's copy keeps in-frame clones and lacks some. This sample has under 95,000 clones, with about nine tenths found just once. The V call is TRBV13, the J call TRBJ1-1; maybe TRBD1 (5 bases). The input for sequencing was peripheral blood, taken on day 0 of AZD1222 vaccination. The origin of this receptor is an adult in good health. CDR3 region: CASTADRNTEAFF. The CDR3 bases are TGTGCCAGCACCGCCGACAGGAACACTGAAGCTTTCTTT.